These 31 T cell receptor beta chains were sequenced from one sample in a study of PD-1 blockade in classical Hodgkin lymphoma. The time point was: cycle 4 day 1 (C4D1), after 6 weeks of nivolumab. Exposure to brentuximab vedotin varied, and each patient had relapsed following autologous stem cell transplantation. Produced via immunoSEQ multiplex PCR; TCRdb's table is partial and in-frame only. The sample has 13,000 to 15,000 clones, roughly 80% seen once. The sequences come from peripheral blood mononuclear cells (PBMCs), collected before the fourth cycle of nivolumab. Receptors were obtained from a human donor with classical Hodgkin lymphoma.

Only one count was recorded for this clone. This chain connects TRBV19 to TRBJ1-4, with a weak D call TRBD1 (5 bases). The CDR3 length is 15 residues. Germline-derived CDR1 and CDR2 are LNHDA and SQIVND (reference sequence). With 5 bases removed from V and 0 bases from J, the gap between germline ends came to 10 bases. The CDR3 DNA reads as TGTGCCAGTAGTTTTCGACAGACAACTAATGAAAAACTGTTTTTT. It yields the protein CASSFRQTTNEKLFF.

This clone counts as medium-sized (0.01 to 0.1%). The chain has TRBV14 and TRBJ1-4; no definite D call. CDR1 and CDR2 (germline): SGHDN, FVKESK. Trimming removed 1 base at V and 8 bases at J, with 8 bases between. The CDR3 contains 13 residues. The CDR3 nucleotides are TGTGCCAGCAGCCAAGGGTTTGCGGAAAAACTGTTTTTT. Protein sequence: CASSQGFAEKLFF.

This chain uses TRBV5-4 with TRBJ1-6, with 7 positions matching TRBD1. The V and J ends lost 2 bases and 8 bases, in that order; junction bases with no gene match: 4. CDR1 and CDR2 (germline): SGHNT, YYREEE (reference sequence). The CDR3 totals 14 residues. CDR3 residues: CASSLQGSDSPLHF. The CDR3 nucleotides read TGTGCCAGCAGCTTACAGGGGTCCGATTCACCCCTCCACTTT. The full variable domain, with the rest looked up from reference TRBV5-4 and TRBJ1-6, is ETGVTQSPTHLIKTRGQQVTLRCSSQSGHNTVSWYQQALGQGPQFIFQYYREEENGRGNFPPRFSGLQFPNYSSELNVNALELDDSALYLCASSLQGSDSPLHFGNGTRLTVT.

The V and J genes are TRBV28 and TRBJ1-1; D call uncertain. The CDR3 contains 13 residues. Looked up from germline, CDR1 is MDHEN and CDR2 is SYDVKM. V lost 1 base and J lost 4, with 7 bases in between. DNA of the CDR3: TGTGCCAGCAGTTTATCAGGTGTCACTGAAGCTTTCTTT. This translates into CASSLSGVTEAFF.

The V call is TRBV5-5, the J call TRBJ2-3; perhaps TRBD1 as D (5 bases). The germline V gene has CDR1 SGHKS and CDR2 YYEKEE (reference sequence). The CDR3 sequence is 16 residues long. Trimming left V 3 bases short and J 1 base short, with 15 bases between. Here the CDR3 reads CASSSGPAMGTDTQYF. The DNA for the CDR3 is TGTGCCAGCAGCTCAGGGCCGGCAATGGGCACAGATACGCAGTATTTT.

The V call is TRBV9, the J call TRBJ2-7, with D perhaps matching TRBD1 or TRBD2 (6 bases each). V dropped 0 bases and J dropped 6 bases, with 10 bases sitting between them. The CDR3 totals 13 residues. The germline V gene encodes CDR1 SGDLS and CDR2 YYNGEE. The DNA of the CDR3 is TGTGCCAGCAGCGTAGAAGGGGGGAGCGAGCAGTACTTC. It encodes CASSVEGGSEQYF.

This clone has only a few counts. This chain joins TRBV28 and TRBJ2-2; 12 nucleotides line up with TRBD1. With V trimmed by 6 bases and J by 7 bases, 9 bases remained unmatched. Germline-derived CDR1 and CDR2 are MDHEN and SYDVKM. The CDR3 is 16 residues long. CDR3 sequence: CASRGLGQGAIGELFF. CDR3 nucleotide sequence: TGTGCCAGCAGGGGGTTGGGACAGGGGGCTATCGGGGAGCTGTTTTTT.

V is TRBV30 and J is TRBJ2-5; D uncertain. The CDR3 runs to 18 residues. V was cut by 4 bases and J by 2 bases, with 26 bases left in between. CDR1 and CDR2 (germline): GTSNPN, SVGIG (reference sequence). The CDR3 sequence: CAWIRASQHSTLQETQYF. CDR3 coding DNA: TGTGCCTGGATTAGGGCGTCGCAACACTCAACCTTACAAGAGACCCAGTACTTC. The whole variable domain, remainder taken from reference TRBV30 and TRBJ2-5, is SQTIHQWPATLVQPVGSPLSLECTVEGTSNPNLYWYRQAAGRGLQLLFYSVGIGQISSEVPQNLSASRPQDRQFILSSKKLLLSDSGFYLCAWIRASQHSTLQETQYFGPGTRLLVL.

V and J are TRBV28 and TRBJ1-5; D unresolved. V was pared by 7 bases and J by 4 bases, with 17 bases between. There are 15 residues in the CDR3. Germline V gene lookup returns CDR1 MDHEN and CDR2 SYDVKM. The CDR3 loop reads CASTQSSSSNQPQHF. The CDR3 coding sequence is TGTGCCAGCACCCAAAGCTCGTCATCGAATCAGCCCCAGCATTTT.

Only a few counts were recorded for this clone. This chain connects TRBV19 to TRBJ1-5; no clear D gene. The length of the CDR3 is 15 residues. CDR1 and CDR2 (germline): LNHDA, SQIVND (reference sequence). Trimming stripped 7 bases from V and 5 bases from J, with 18 bases between. CDR3 DNA sequence: TGTGCCAGTACTTGGGTTCGCGGAAACGATCAGCCCCAGCATTTT. It codes for CASTWVRGNDQPQHF.

The V call is TRBV16, the J call TRBJ1-1; no reliable D call. The CDR3 loop spans 12 amino acids. The V and J ends lost 4 bases and 8 bases respectively, with 11 bases between them. CDR1 KGHSY and CDR2 FQNENV come from the germline V gene. CDR3 loop: CASSPLTEEAFF. The CDR3 bases are TGTGCCAGCAGCCCCTTGACGGAGGAAGCTTTCTTT.

This clone was seen once. The CDR3 coding sequence is TGTGCCAGCAGTTTCGGGGGTTACACTGAAGCTTTCTTT. This gives the protein CASSFGGYTEAFF. The chain uses TRBV28 and TRBJ1-1; D perhaps matches TRBD1 (5 bases). V lost 3 bases to trimming and J lost 3 bases, with 8 bases between them. In germline, CDR1 is MDHEN, CDR2 SYDVKM. The CDR3 consists of 13 residues. Using reference TRBV28 and TRBJ1-1 for the parts outside the CDR3, the full variable domain is DVKVTQSSRYLVKRTGEKVFLECVQDMDHENMFWYRQDPGLGLRLIYFSYDVKMKEKGDIPEGYSVSREKKERFSLILESASTNQTSMYLCASSFGGYTEAFFGQGTRLTVV.

The rearrangement uses TRBV11-2 and TRBJ2-1, with TRBD2 matching 7 bases. The CDR3 has 13 amino acids. J lost 9 bases, V lost 3 bases, and 5 bases had no gene match. Germline assignment: CDR1 SGHAT and CDR2 FQNNGV. The CDR3 reads CASSFRGVVEQFF. The CDR3 DNA reads TGTGCCAGCAGCTTCCGGGGGGTAGTTGAGCAGTTCTTC. Drawing the rest from reference TRBV11-2 and TRBJ2-1, the complete variable domain is EAGVAQSPRYKIIEKRQSVAFWCNPISGHATLYWYQQILGQGPKLLIQFQNNGVVDDSQLPKDRFSAERLKGVDSTLKIQPAKLEDSAVYLCASSFRGVVEQFFGPGTRLTVL.

The rearrangement joins TRBV7-2 to TRBJ1-2; a possible D gene is TRBD1 (5 bases). The CDR3 has 13 residues. The V gene lost 4 bases and the J gene lost 8 bases, with 14 bases spanning the gap. Looked up from germline, CDR1 is SGHTA and CDR2 is FQGNSA. The CDR3 region has the DNA TGTGCCAGCAGCTACGTTGGAAGGGGCGGCTACACCTTC. Its translation is CASSYVGRGGYTF.

This chain uses TRBV4-3 with TRBJ1-6; TRBD1 is a possible D gene (5 bases). The V gene's germline CDR1 is LGHNA and CDR2 YSLEER. V was trimmed by 0 bases and J by 13 bases, leaving 10 bases between them. The CDR3 runs to 13 residues. The CDR3 is CASSQEAGRPLHF. In nucleotides, the CDR3 is TGCGCCAGCAGCCAAGAGGCAGGGAGGCCCCTCCACTTT.

The chain couples TRBV4-2 to TRBJ1-4; 7 bases agree with TRBD1. Trimming cost V 1 base and J 7 bases; bases outside gene matches: 12. CDR3 size: 17 residues. The V gene's germline CDR1 is LGHNA and CDR2 YNFKEQ. This chain's CDR3 is CASSQAPERGPPEKLFF. CDR3 nucleotides: TGTGCCAGCAGCCAAGCCCCGGAGAGGGGGCCCCCTGAAAAACTGTTTTTT.

By frequency in the sample, this clone is large. The CDR3 region is CASSFFGNSYEQYF. DNA for the CDR3: TGTGCCAGCAGTTTTTTTGGGAACTCCTACGAGCAGTACTTC. The chain has TRBV28 and TRBJ2-7; D gene uncertain. Trimming pared 3 bases from V and 0 bases from J, leaving 9 bases between. The CDR3 consists of 14 residues. Germline CDR1 MDHEN, CDR2 SYDVKM.

This rearrangement joins TRBV7-9 to TRBJ2-5; the match to TRBD1 covers 11 bases. Germline V gene lookup returns CDR1 SEHNR and CDR2 FQNEAQ (reference sequence). The CDR3 loop spans 15 amino acids. After removal of 5 bases from V and 2 bases from J, the junction contained 4 bases not matched to a gene. The CDR3 DNA reads TGTGCCAGCAGCCGGGACAGGGGGACTCAAGAGACCCAGTACTTC. It translates to CASSRDRGTQETQYF. The full variable domain, rest sourced from reference TRBV7-9 and TRBJ2-5, is DTGVSQNPRHKITKRGQNVTFRCDPISEHNRLYWYRQTLGQGPEFLTYFQNEAQLEKSRLLSDRFSAERPKGSFSTLEIQRTEQGDSAMYLCASSRDRGTQETQYFGPGTRLLVL.

The chain combines TRBV18 with TRBJ1-3; TRBD1 might be the D (6 bases). The CDR3 spans 18 residues. Germline V gene sequence: CDR1 KGHSH, CDR2 LQKENI. V lost 3 bases, J lost 4 bases, and 22 bases lay in between. This chain's CDR3 is CASSPLTQGQFSGNTIYF. The CDR3, as DNA: TGTGCCAGCTCACCCCTTACCCAAGGACAGTTCTCGGGAAACACCATATATTTT.

This chain uses TRBV30 with TRBJ2-5, with D perhaps TRBD2 (5 bases). This CDR3 has 14 amino acids. From germline, CDR1 is GTSNPN and CDR2 SVGIG (reference sequence). V lost 5 bases to trimming and J lost 0 bases, with 13 bases between them. The CDR3 DNA reads TGTGCCTGGGGAATAGGGAGCTACCAAGAGACCCAGTACTTC. As protein: CAWGIGSYQETQYF.

This clone was seen a few times. The chain combines TRBV7-4 with TRBJ1-1, with TRBD1 identical over 10 bases. The CDR3 extends over 15 amino acids. Germline V lookup: CDR1 SGHVT, CDR2 SQSDAQ. The V gene end was trimmed by 4 bases and the J gene end by 11 bases; junction bases not matched to a gene: 13. The CDR3 sequence: CASSSPRDRGFWAFF. The CDR3 bases are TGTGCCAGCAGCTCACCCCGGGACAGGGGTTTTTGGGCTTTCTTT.

The chain carries TRBV2 and TRBJ2-2; 7 positions agree with TRBD1. Per the germline V gene, CDR1 is SNHLY and CDR2 is FYNNEI. J gave up 6 bases and V 8 bases, and 6 bases lay outside the gene matches. The CDR3 spans 13 residues. As DNA, the CDR3 is TGTGCCAGCTGTAACAGGGGCGCCGGGGAGCTGTTTTTT. Its protein is CASCNRGAGELFF. Variable domain in full (rest from reference TRBV2 and TRBJ2-2): EPEVTQTPSHQVTQMGQEVILRCVPISNHLYFYWYRQILGQKVEFLVSFYNNEISEKSEIFDDQFSVERPDGSNFTLKIRSTKLEDSAMYFCASCNRGAGELFFGEGSRLTVL.

V is TRBV30 and J is TRBJ2-4; 8 nucleotides line up with TRBD2. This CDR3 is 13 amino acids long. The V gene end was trimmed by 2 bases and the J gene end by 8 bases; junction bases not matched to a gene: 5. CDR1 and CDR2 (germline): GTSNPN, SVGIG (reference sequence). Here the CDR3 reads CAWSLRGADIQYF. As DNA, the CDR3 is TGTGCCTGGAGTCTGCGGGGGGCGGACATTCAGTACTTC.

The V gene is TRBV6-6, the J gene TRBJ2-7; D possibly matches TRBD1 or TRBD2 (5 bases each). The V gene lost 7 bases and the J gene lost 0 bases, with 19 bases spanning the gap. The CDR3 consists of 16 residues. CDR1 and CDR2 from the germline V gene are MNHNY and SVGAGI (reference sequence). The CDR3 coding sequence is TGTGCCAGCACCGAAAAGGCCACGAGGGGCTCCTACGAGCAGTACTTC. Its protein is CASTEKATRGSYEQYF.

V and J are TRBV7-2 and TRBJ1-1, with TRBD1 matching 10 bases. This CDR3 is 16 amino acids long. Germline V gene lookup returns CDR1 SGHTA and CDR2 FQGNSA. The junction had 5 bases not matched to a gene; V was cut back by 3 bases and J by 1 base. The CDR3, as DNA: TGTGCCAGCAGCTTCCGACAGGGGGCTGGGAACACTGAAGCTTTCTTT. Translating it yields CASSFRQGAGNTEAFF.

V and J are TRBV27 and TRBJ1-2, with D unclear. Deletions cut 2 bases from V and 6 bases from J, with 16 bases between. The CDR3 runs 15 residues. Germline values: CDR1 MNHEY, CDR2 SMNVEV (reference sequence). CDR3 region: CASSLAGTRFDGYTF. The CDR3 nucleotides read TGTGCCAGCAGTTTAGCAGGAACTCGTTTCGATGGCTACACCTTC.

V gene TRBV28 combines with J gene TRBJ2-7, with D perhaps matching TRBD2 (6 bases). There are 12 residues in the CDR3. Per germline, CDR1 MDHEN and CDR2 SYDVKM. V lost 7 bases and J lost 3, with 10 bases in between. For the CDR3, the DNA is TGTGCCAGCAAGGGGACTTACTACGAGCAGTACTTC. Its translation: CASKGTYYEQYF.

The chain couples TRBV11-2 to TRBJ1-2; D ambiguous. CDR1 is SGHAT, CDR2 FQNNGV, per germline. Trimming removed 5 bases from V and 0 bases from J, with 10 bases in between. There are 14 residues in the CDR3. The CDR3 is CASSDRRANYGYTF. Written as DNA, the CDR3 is TGTGCCAGCAGCGATAGGCGGGCTAACTATGGCTACACCTTC.

By proportion, this clone is medium-sized. The gene calls are TRBV21-1 and TRBJ1-6. TRBV21-1 is flagged as a pseudogene. The CDR3 length is 14 residues. The CDR3 DNA is TGTGCCAGCTTTTGGGGGTCCTATAATTCACCCCTCCACTTT. It translates to CASFWGSYNSPLHF.

This clone was observed a single time. CDR3: CAIRQTGSRYF. CDR3 DNA: TGTGCCATCAGACAAACAGGGTCTCGGTACTTC. V and J are TRBV10-3 and TRBJ2-7; tentative D call: TRBD1 (6 bases). The CDR3 is made up of 11 amino acids. CDR1 ENHRY and CDR2 SYGVKD come from the germline V gene. Trimming left V 6 bases short and J 12 bases short, with 15 bases between.

The chain links TRBV7-2 to TRBJ2-1; maybe TRBD1 (5 bases). The germline V gene has CDR1 SGHTA and CDR2 FQGNSA. CDR3 length: 17 residues. V lost 5 bases and J 0 bases, leaving 17 bases between the germline ends. Written as DNA, the CDR3 is TGTGCCAGCAGCCTAGGGGCTAGGTTTATCTCCTACAATGAGCAGTTCTTC. Its protein is CASSLGARFISYNEQFF.